These 5 T cell receptor beta chains were all obtained from the same sample, sequenced in a study of CD8+ T cells in alopecia areata (dated by TCRdb to 2016 to 2019). The method behind the library was the immunoSEQ multiplex PCR assay. RNA was extracted from all samples and reverse transcribed into cDNA as template for TCR sequencing. TCRdb obtained this table from immuneACCESS and retained in-frame rearrangements with V and J assigned. These tables miss some clones; where compared with another copy, unresolved V genes account for less than half of the shortfall, and the remainder is unexplained. The sample records hundreds of thousands of clones, under 70% of which are singletons. About 1.3% of the sample comes from the top ten. Sample time point, as interpreted from the label and publication: baseline before oral tofacitinib. The sample in question was CD4+ T cells sorted from blood, obtained at week 0. The source is a human donor with alopecia areata.

The chain carries TRBV29-1 and TRBJ1-1; a weak D match, TRBD1 (6 bases). The CDR3 spans 13 residues. Between the trimmed V and J ends, which lost 7 bases and 1 base, there was a span of 13 bases. CDR1 is SQVTM and CDR2 is ANQGSEA in the germline V gene. DNA of the CDR3: TGCAGCGCAAGGGGGGGGACGAACACTGAAGCTTTCTTT. Its translation: CSARGGTNTEAFF.

The rearrangement joins TRBV5-4 to TRBJ2-5; either TRBD1 or TRBD2 may fit D (5 bases each). CDR3 length: 13 residues. The V gene lost 2 bases and the J gene lost 3 bases, with 8 bases spanning the gap. From germline, CDR1 is SGHNT and CDR2 YYREEE (reference sequence). The CDR3 nucleotides are TGTGCCAGCAGCTTATGGGGGAAAGAGACCCAGTACTTC. This codes for CASSLWGKETQYF.

CDR3 sequence (DNA): TGTGCCTGGAGTTACAACCAGCCACGGGGCTACACCTTC. Its protein is CAWSYNQPRGYTF. The chain uses TRBV30 and TRBJ1-2; unclear D gene. The ends were cut back, 2 bases at V and 8 bases at J, with 15 bases in the middle. In germline, CDR1 is GTSNPN, CDR2 SVGIG (reference sequence). The CDR3 covers 13 residues.

J is TRBJ1-2 and V is TRBV30, with D perhaps TRBD1 (5 bases). Germline-derived CDR1 and CDR2 are GTSNPN and SVGIG (reference sequence). The V end lost 0 bases, the J end lost 8 bases, and 13 bases lay between the germline ends. The CDR3 covers 13 residues. The CDR3 sequence: CAWSVGGVRGYTF. The DNA of the CDR3 is TGTGCCTGGAGTGTAGGAGGGGTTCGCGGCTACACCTTC.

V gene TRBV27 combines with J gene TRBJ2-3; 12 bases line up with TRBD1. The germline V gene has CDR1 MNHEY and CDR2 SMNVEV (reference sequence). V lost 2 bases to trimming and J lost 6 bases; unmatched junction nucleotides: 3. The CDR3 has 15 amino acids. The CDR3 coding sequence is TGTGCCAGCAGTTTACGGGACAGGGGGCCTGATACGCAGTATTTT. This sequence encodes CASSLRDRGPDTQYF.